This T cell receptor (beta chain) stems from a study of early T cells in non-severe SARS-CoV-2 infection. This clonotype was seen at least ten times. TCRdb re-analysed the 5' RACE reads in MiXCR, keeping a single row per CDR3 protein. Of about 21,000 distinct CDR3 sequences in the sample, 4% to 5.5% were seen once. The CDR3 spans 11 residues. The germline CDR1 and CDR2 sequences are DFQATT and SNEGSKA (reference sequence). With 6 bases removed from V and 2 bases from J, the gap between germline ends came to 4 bases. The chain joins TRBV20-1 to TRBJ2-2, with no clear D. The sequence was collected from an adult who was a healthcare worker with PCR-confirmed SARS-CoV-2 infection or an uninfected control (not recorded which). Input material: whole blood. CDR3 protein: CSAPNTGELFF. CDR3 in DNA: TGCAGTGCCCCTAACACCGGGGAGCTGTTTTTT.